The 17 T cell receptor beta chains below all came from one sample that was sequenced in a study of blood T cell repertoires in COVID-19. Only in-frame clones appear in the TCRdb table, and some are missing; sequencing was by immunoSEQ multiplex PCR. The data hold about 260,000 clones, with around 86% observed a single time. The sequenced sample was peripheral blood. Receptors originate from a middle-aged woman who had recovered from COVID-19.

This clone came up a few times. The CDR3 sequence: CASSGAFSNTGELFF. CDR3 DNA sequence: TGTGCCAGCAGTGGAGCCTTCTCGAACACCGGGGAGCTGTTTTTT. The chain couples TRBV2 to TRBJ2-2, with unresolved D. V was trimmed by 4 bases and J by 0 bases, leaving 9 bases between them. Germline lookup yields CDR1 SNHLY and CDR2 FYNNEI. This CDR3 has 15 residues.

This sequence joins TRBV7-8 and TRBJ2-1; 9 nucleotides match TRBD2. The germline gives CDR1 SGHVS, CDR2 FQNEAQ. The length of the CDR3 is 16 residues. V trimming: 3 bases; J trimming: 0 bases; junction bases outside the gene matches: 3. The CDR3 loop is CASSLGRGGSYNEQFF. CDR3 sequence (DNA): TGTGCCAGCAGCTTGGGGCGGGGGGGCTCCTACAATGAGCAGTTCTTC.

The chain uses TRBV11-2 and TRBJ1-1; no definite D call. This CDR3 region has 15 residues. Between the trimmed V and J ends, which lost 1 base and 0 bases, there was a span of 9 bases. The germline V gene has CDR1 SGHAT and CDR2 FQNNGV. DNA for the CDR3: TGTGCCAGCAGCTTAGTGGTAGATATGAACACTGAAGCTTTCTTT. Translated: CASSLVVDMNTEAFF. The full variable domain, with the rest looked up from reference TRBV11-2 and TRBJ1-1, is EAGVAQSPRYKIIEKRQSVAFWCNPISGHATLYWYQQILGQGPKLLIQFQNNGVVDDSQLPKDRFSAERLKGVDSTLKIQPAKLEDSAVYLCASSLVVDMNTEAFFGQGTRLTVV.

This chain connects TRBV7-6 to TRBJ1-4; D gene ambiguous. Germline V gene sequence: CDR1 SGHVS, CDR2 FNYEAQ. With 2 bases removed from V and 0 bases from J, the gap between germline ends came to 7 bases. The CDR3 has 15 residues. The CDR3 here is CASSLIRATNEKLFF. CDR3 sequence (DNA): TGTGCCAGCAGCTTAATCCGTGCAACTAATGAAAAACTGTTTTTT.

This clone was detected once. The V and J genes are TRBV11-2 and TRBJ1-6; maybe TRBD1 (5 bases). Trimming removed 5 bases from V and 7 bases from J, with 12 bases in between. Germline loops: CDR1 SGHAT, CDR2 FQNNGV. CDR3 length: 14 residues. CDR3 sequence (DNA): TGTGCCAGCAGCATTCAGGGATACAATTCACCCCTCCACTTT. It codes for CASSIQGYNSPLHF. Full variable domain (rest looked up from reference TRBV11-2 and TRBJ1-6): EAGVAQSPRYKIIEKRQSVAFWCNPISGHATLYWYQQILGQGPKLLIQFQNNGVVDDSQLPKDRFSAERLKGVDSTLKIQPAKLEDSAVYLCASSIQGYNSPLHFGNGTRLTVT.

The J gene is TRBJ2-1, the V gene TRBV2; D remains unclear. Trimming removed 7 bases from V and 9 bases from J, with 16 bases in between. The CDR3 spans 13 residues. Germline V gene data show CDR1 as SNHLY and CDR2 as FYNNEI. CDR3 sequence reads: CASNPYPNGEQFF. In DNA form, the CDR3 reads TGTGCCAGCAATCCCTATCCCAATGGTGAGCAGTTCTTC. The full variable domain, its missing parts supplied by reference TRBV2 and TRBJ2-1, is EPEVTQTPSHQVTQMGQEVILRCVPISNHLYFYWYRQILGQKVEFLVSFYNNEISEKSEIFDDQFSVERPDGSNFTLKIRSTKLEDSAMYFCASNPYPNGEQFFGPGTRLTVL.

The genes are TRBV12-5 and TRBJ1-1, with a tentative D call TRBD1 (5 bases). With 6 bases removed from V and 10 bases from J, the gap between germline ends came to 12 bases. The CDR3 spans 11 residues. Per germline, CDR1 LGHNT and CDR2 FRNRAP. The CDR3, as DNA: TGTGCTAGTGGGGCAGGGCCAGCAGCTTTCTTT. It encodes CASGAGPAAFF. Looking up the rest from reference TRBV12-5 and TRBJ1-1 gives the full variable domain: DARVTQTPRHKVTEMGQEVTMRCQPILGHNTVFWYRQTMMQGLELLAYFRNRAPLDDSGMPKDRFSAEMPDATLATLKIQPSEPRDSAVYFCASGAGPAAFFGQGTRLTVV.

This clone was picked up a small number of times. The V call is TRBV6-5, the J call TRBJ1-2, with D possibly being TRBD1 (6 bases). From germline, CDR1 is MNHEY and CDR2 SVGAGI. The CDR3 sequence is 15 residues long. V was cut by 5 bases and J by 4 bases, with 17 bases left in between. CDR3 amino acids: CASSRQALSGYGYTF. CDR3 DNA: TGTGCCAGCAGTCGACAGGCCCTTTCGGGCTATGGCTACACCTTC.

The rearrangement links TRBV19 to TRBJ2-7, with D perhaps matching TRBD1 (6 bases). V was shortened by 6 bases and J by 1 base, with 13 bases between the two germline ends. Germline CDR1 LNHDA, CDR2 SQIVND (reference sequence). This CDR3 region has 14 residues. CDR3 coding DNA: TGTGCCAGTAGGGAATTTCAGGGGTCCTACGAGCAGTACTTC. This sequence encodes CASREFQGSYEQYF.

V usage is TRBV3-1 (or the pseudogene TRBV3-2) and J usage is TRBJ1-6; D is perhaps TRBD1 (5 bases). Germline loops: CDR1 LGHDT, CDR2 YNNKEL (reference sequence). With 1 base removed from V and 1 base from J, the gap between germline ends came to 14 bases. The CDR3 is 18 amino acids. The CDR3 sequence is CASSQGFGAWSYNSPLHF. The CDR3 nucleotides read TGTGCCAGCAGCCAAGGTTTTGGGGCCTGGTCCTATAATTCACCCCTCCACTTT.

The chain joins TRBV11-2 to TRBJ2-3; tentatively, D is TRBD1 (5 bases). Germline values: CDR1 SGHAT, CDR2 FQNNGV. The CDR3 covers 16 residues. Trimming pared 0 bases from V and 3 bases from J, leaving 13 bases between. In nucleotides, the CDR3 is TGTGCCAGCAGCTTAGATCTACCAGGGATTACAGATACGCAGTATTTT. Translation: CASSLDLPGITDTQYF. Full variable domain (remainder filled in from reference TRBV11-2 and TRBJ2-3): EAGVAQSPRYKIIEKRQSVAFWCNPISGHATLYWYQQILGQGPKLLIQFQNNGVVDDSQLPKDRFSAERLKGVDSTLKIQPAKLEDSAVYLCASSLDLPGITDTQYFGPGTRLTVL.

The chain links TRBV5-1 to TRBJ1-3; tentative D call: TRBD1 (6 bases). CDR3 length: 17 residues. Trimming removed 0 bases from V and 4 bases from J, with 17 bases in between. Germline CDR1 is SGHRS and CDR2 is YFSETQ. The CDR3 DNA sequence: TGCGCCAGCAGCTTGGAGTTAGGGGGGGCTCAAGGAAACACCATATATTTT. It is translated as CASSLELGGAQGNTIYF.

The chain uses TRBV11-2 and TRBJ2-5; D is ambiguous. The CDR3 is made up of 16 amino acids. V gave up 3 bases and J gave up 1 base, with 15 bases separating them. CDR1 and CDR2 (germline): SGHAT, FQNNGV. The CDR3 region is CASSFWSQIAQETQYF. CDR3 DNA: TGTGCCAGCAGCTTTTGGAGTCAGATTGCCCAAGAGACCCAGTACTTC. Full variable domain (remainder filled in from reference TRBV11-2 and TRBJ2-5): EAGVAQSPRYKIIEKRQSVAFWCNPISGHATLYWYQQILGQGPKLLIQFQNNGVVDDSQLPKDRFSAERLKGVDSTLKIQPAKLEDSAVYLCASSFWSQIAQETQYFGPGTRLLVL.

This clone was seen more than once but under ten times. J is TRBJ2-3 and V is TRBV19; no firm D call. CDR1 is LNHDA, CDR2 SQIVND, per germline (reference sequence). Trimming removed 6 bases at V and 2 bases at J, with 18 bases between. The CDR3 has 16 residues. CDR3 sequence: CASRDRIRRDTDTQYF. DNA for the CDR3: TGTGCCAGTAGGGATCGTATTAGGAGAGACACAGATACGCAGTATTTT.

The CDR3, as DNA: TGTGCCAGCAGCCTTACACCGAACACTGAAGCTTTCTTT. Encoded protein: CASSLTPNTEAFF. This chain uses TRBV7-2 with TRBJ1-1, with D uncertain. Germline CDR1 is SGHTA and CDR2 is FQGNSA. The CDR3 has 13 amino acids. The V end was cut by 5 bases, the J end by 1 base, with 8 bases between. Full variable domain (rest looked up from reference TRBV7-2 and TRBJ1-1): GAGVSQSPSNKVTEKGKDVELRCDPISGHTALYWYRQSLGQGLEFLIYFQGNSAPDKSGLPSDRFSAERTGGSVSTLTIQRTQQEDSAVYLCASSLTPNTEAFFGQGTRLTVV.

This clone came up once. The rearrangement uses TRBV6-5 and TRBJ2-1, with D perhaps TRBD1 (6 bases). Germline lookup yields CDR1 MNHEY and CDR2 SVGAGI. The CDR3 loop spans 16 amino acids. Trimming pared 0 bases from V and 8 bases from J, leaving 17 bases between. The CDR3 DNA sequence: TGTGCCAGCAGTTACTCGAGTAGGGGGTTGGTGTATGAGCAGTTCTTC. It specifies CASSYSSRGLVYEQFF.

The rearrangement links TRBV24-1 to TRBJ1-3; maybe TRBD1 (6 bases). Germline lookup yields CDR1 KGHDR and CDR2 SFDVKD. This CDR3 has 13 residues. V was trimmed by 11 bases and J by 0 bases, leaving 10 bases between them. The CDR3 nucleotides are TGTGCCAACTTACAGGGCTCTGGAAACACCATATATTTT. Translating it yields CANLQGSGNTIYF.